The source of this T cell receptor beta chain is a study of blood T cell repertoires in COVID-19. As handled by the study authors: By means of reference gene primer amplification, nucleated cell counts were estimated. Produced via immunoSEQ multiplex PCR; TCRdb's table is partial and in-frame only. The DNA was the basis for D and trimming; V, J and clone size are from that table. The sample lists over 35,000 clones, roughly four fifths seen once, with about 24% in the top ten. Germline CDR1 and CDR2: SNHLY and FYNNEI. This CDR3 spans 17 amino acids. J was trimmed by 6 bases and V by 8 bases; bases with no gene match: 16.

This TCR came from a human donor with acute or convalescent COVID-19. The donor label of this sample is uncertain. Sequences were obtained from peripheral blood. V gene TRBV2 combines with J gene TRBJ1-2; 12 positions match TRBD1. In nucleotides, the CDR3 is TGTGCCAGCGGGGGGACAGGGGGCAGGATAGTCGAAAATGGCTACACCTTC. Its translation: CASGGTGGRIVENGYTF.